The 30 T cell receptor beta chains below come from one sample, sequenced in a study of blood T cell repertoires in COVID-19. The method was immunoSEQ multiplex PCR; TCRdb's version includes in-frame clones alone and lacks a portion of them. The sample lists about 290,000 clones, around 85% occurring once. Sequences were obtained from peripheral blood. These receptors were taken from a woman aged 45-59 years with active or convalescent COVID-19.

The rearrangement joins TRBV2 to TRBJ1-3; 7 positions agree with TRBD1. Germline values: CDR1 SNHLY, CDR2 FYNNEI. J lost 0 bases, V lost 10 bases, and 12 bases had no gene match. The CDR3 is 16 amino acids. CDR3 region: CATRTGQQISGNTIYF. The CDR3 DNA reads as TGTGCCACACGAACGGGACAGCAAATCTCTGGAAACACCATATATTTT.

This clone has more than one count but fewer than ten. The chain joins TRBV5-6 to TRBJ1-1; D is undetermined. V was pared by 2 bases and J by 3 bases, with 11 bases between. The germline CDR1 and CDR2 sequences are SGHDT and YYEEEE. The CDR3 consists of 14 residues. The CDR3 reads CASSFGGGDTEAFF. The CDR3 DNA reads TGTGCCAGCAGCTTTGGAGGAGGCGACACTGAAGCTTTCTTT.

The chain uses TRBV2 and TRBJ2-5, with D possibly matching TRBD2 (6 bases). V dropped 10 bases and J dropped 4 bases, with 13 bases sitting between them. Germline V gene lookup returns CDR1 SNHLY and CDR2 FYNNEI. The CDR3 loop spans 12 amino acids. CDR3 region: CANGAGRETQYF. CDR3 nucleotide sequence: TGTGCCAACGGGGCGGGACGAGAGACCCAGTACTTC.

This rearrangement joins TRBV2 to TRBJ2-1; TRBD2 might be the D (6 bases). Trimming pared 4 bases from V and 7 bases from J, leaving 17 bases between. The V gene's germline CDR1 is SNHLY and CDR2 FYNNEI. The CDR3 is 15 amino acids. For the CDR3, the DNA is TGTGCCAGCAGTGGACCCTCGGGGGTGAGAAATGAGCAGTTCTTC. Protein product: CASSGPSGVRNEQFF.

This clone came up once. CDR3 DNA: TGTGCCAGCAGCTCCCCCGGGCCAGGGGGACTGGGGCAAGAGACCCAGTACTTC. Protein: CASSSPGPGGLGQETQYF. This chain connects TRBV5-5 to TRBJ2-5, with a possible D match to TRBD1 (7 bases). V lost 3 bases to trimming and J lost 2 bases, with 23 bases between them. This CDR3 has 18 residues. CDR1 and CDR2 from the germline V gene are SGHKS and YYEKEE (reference sequence).

The chain couples TRBV28 to TRBJ2-3, with 10 bases that match TRBD2. The CDR3 runs to 19 residues. With V trimmed by 4 bases and J by 4 bases, 17 bases remained unmatched. The germline V gene encodes CDR1 MDHEN and CDR2 SYDVKM. CDR3 DNA sequence: TGTGCCAGCAGTTCCTTTAGCGGGAGCGGGAGGGCTCTCCCAGATACGCAGTATTTT. Translating it yields CASSSFSGSGRALPDTQYF.

This sequence joins TRBV3-1 (or the pseudogene TRBV3-2) and TRBJ2-7; D is uncertain. The V end was cut by 3 bases, the J end by 4 bases, with 7 bases between. In germline, CDR1 is LGHDT, CDR2 YNNKEL (reference sequence). The CDR3 is made up of 12 amino acids. As DNA, the CDR3 is TGTGCCAGCAGCCAGACTGGATACGAGCAGTACTTC. It encodes CASSQTGYEQYF.

The V gene is TRBV19, the J gene TRBJ2-2, with D tentatively TRBD1 (6 bases). Per germline, CDR1 LNHDA and CDR2 SQIVND (reference sequence). The CDR3 has 13 residues. V lost 6 bases, J lost 7 bases, and 12 bases lay in between. The CDR3: CASRNRENGELFF. DNA of the CDR3: TGTGCCAGTAGAAACAGGGAGAACGGGGAGCTGTTTTTT.

This chain connects TRBV30 to TRBJ1-1; perhaps TRBD1 as D (5 bases). Germline-derived CDR1 and CDR2 are GTSNPN and SVGIG (reference sequence). With 2 bases removed from V and 10 bases from J, the gap between germline ends came to 20 bases. This CDR3 contains 14 residues. DNA for the CDR3: TGTGCCTGGAGTTCCTGGGGGGGGAGGCTACGAGCTTTCTTT. It translates to CAWSSWGGRLRAFF.

This chain connects TRBV9 to TRBJ2-1, with D possibly being TRBD2 (6 bases). Germline V gene sequence: CDR1 SGDLS, CDR2 YYNGEE. V was cut by 2 bases and J by 7 bases, with 10 bases left in between. The CDR3 spans 13 residues. The DNA for the CDR3 is TGTGCCAGCAGCGTGGGGGGTAAGAATGAGCAGTTCTTC. It encodes CASSVGGKNEQFF.

This clone was detected a few times. The chain uses TRBV23-1 and TRBJ2-3, with 11 bases matching TRBD2. TRBV23-1 has ORF status, its function being uncertain. After removal of 3 bases from V and 2 bases from J, the junction contained 10 bases not matched to a gene. The CDR3 totals 18 residues. This chain's CDR3 is CASSQPHPGLAVTDTQYF. The DNA of the CDR3 is TGCGCCAGCAGTCAGCCACACCCGGGACTAGCGGTCACAGATACGCAGTATTTT.

About this clone: This CDR3 is also generated by other DNA sequences in the sample. J is TRBJ2-5 and V is TRBV7-2; 8 nucleotides line up with TRBD2. The CDR3 has 15 residues. Trimming took 1 base from V and 5 from J; bases not matched to a gene: 6. The germline gives CDR1 SGHTA, CDR2 FQGNSA. CDR3 amino acids: CASSLDRGRQETQYF. The CDR3 nucleotides are TGTGCCAGCAGCTTAGATCGCGGGAGGCAGGAGACCCAGTACTTC.

J is TRBJ1-1 and V is TRBV5-1, with D maybe TRBD1 (5 bases). This CDR3 is built from 13 residues. Germline CDR1 is SGHRS and CDR2 is YFSETQ. V was pared by 5 bases and J by 3 bases, with 11 bases between. This CDR3 reads CASRAGLDTEAFF. In DNA form, the CDR3 reads TGCGCCAGCAGGGCAGGGTTGGACACTGAAGCTTTCTTT.

This clone has only one observation. The V call is TRBV5-1, the J call TRBJ1-2; TRBD1 is a possible D gene (5 bases). There are 15 residues in the CDR3. The germline gives CDR1 SGHRS, CDR2 YFSETQ. The ends were cut back, 3 bases at V and 5 bases at J, with 17 bases in the middle. In DNA form, the CDR3 reads TGCGCCAGCAGCTCCGCCGGGGCACGGGGGTATGGCTACACCTTC. Protein sequence: CASSSAGARGYGYTF.

This rearrangement joins TRBV6-6 to TRBJ2-1; TRBD1 matches 7 bases. With 6 bases clipped from V and 7 bases from J, the junction kept 27 bases outside the gene matches. Germline CDR1 reads MNHNY; CDR2 reads SVGAGI (reference sequence). The CDR3 runs 20 residues. Here the CDR3 DNA reads TGTGCCAGCAGCCCAGTTGACGACCTGAACAGGGGACCCAGAGAGAATGAGCAGTTCTTC. Protein product: CASSPVDDLNRGPRENEQFF.

The chain joins TRBV5-1 to TRBJ2-1, with 7 bases lining up with TRBD1. In germline, CDR1 is SGHRS, CDR2 YFSETQ. The CDR3 has 14 residues. V lost 5 bases, J lost 3 bases, and 5 bases stayed unmatched. The CDR3 DNA sequence: TGCGCCAGCAGTTGGGACAGTAGCTACAATGAGCAGTTCTTC. It translates to CASSWDSSYNEQFF.

The rearrangement uses TRBV6-5 and TRBJ1-1, with a weak D call TRBD1 (5 bases). The ends were cut back, 7 bases at V and 5 bases at J, with 17 bases in the middle. The CDR3 consists of 14 residues. Germline V gene lookup returns CDR1 MNHEY and CDR2 SVGAGI. CDR3 sequence: CASIPEPRGTEAFF. CDR3 bases: TGTGCCAGCATCCCAGAACCGCGGGGGACTGAAGCTTTCTTT.

The chain carries TRBV19 and TRBJ1-2, with D unclear. CDR3 size: 12 residues. CDR1 and CDR2 (germline): LNHDA, SQIVND (reference sequence). The ends were cut back, 6 bases at V and 3 bases at J, with 8 bases in the middle. Here the CDR3 DNA reads TGTGCCAGTAGACCGGGAGACTATGGCTACACCTTC. It is translated as CASRPGDYGYTF.

A single count supports this clone. The chain is built from TRBV6-5 and TRBJ2-1; maybe TRBD1 (6 bases). Germline V lookup: CDR1 MNHEY, CDR2 SVGAGI. Trimming took off 6 bases at V and 6 bases at J, with 18 bases between the two ends. The length of the CDR3 is 15 residues. The CDR3 coding sequence is TGTGCCAGCAGATTTGTCGGAGCCAGGGGCAATGAGCAGTTCTTC. Translation gives CASRFVGARGNEQFF.

This chain connects TRBV27 to TRBJ1-1; TRBD1 matches 9 bases. J gave up 1 base and V 8 bases, and 8 bases lay outside the gene matches. The CDR3 runs 15 residues. Germline V CDR1 and CDR2: MNHEY, SMNVEV (reference sequence). DNA for the CDR3: TGTGCCAGCCATTTAGGACAGGGGAGGAACACTGAAGCTTTCTTT. This codes for CASHLGQGRNTEAFF.

The rearrangement links TRBV3-1 (or the pseudogene TRBV3-2) to TRBJ2-7; possible D gene TRBD2, 5 bases. Germline-derived CDR1 and CDR2 are LGHDT and YNNKEL (reference sequence). The CDR3 spans 13 residues. V dropped 0 bases and J dropped 7 bases, with 10 bases sitting between them. DNA for the CDR3: TGTGCCAGCAGCCAAGAGTGGTCGGGGGAGCAGTACTTC. As protein: CASSQEWSGEQYF.

The rearrangement joins TRBV29-1 to TRBJ2-7, with 11 bases aligning to TRBD1. The CDR3 runs to 13 residues. Germline values: CDR1 SQVTM, CDR2 ANQGSEA. J gave up 6 bases and V 4 bases, and 5 bases lay outside the gene matches. The CDR3, as DNA: TGCAGCGTTGGGCCCGGGACAGGGGGCGAGCAGTACTTC. Translated: CSVGPGTGGEQYF.

The V gene is TRBV25-1, the J gene TRBJ2-7; 9 bases are shared with TRBD1. The CDR3 has 13 amino acids. Trimming at V came to 10 bases and at J to 3 bases, leaving 7 bases not matched to a gene. Germline CDR1 MGHDK, CDR2 SYGVNS. Written as DNA, the CDR3 is TGTGCCACCCTGGGACAGGGAGGCTACGAGCAGTACTTC. Its translation: CATLGQGGYEQYF.

The chain is built from TRBV24-1 and TRBJ1-2; TRBD1 might be the D (5 bases). Germline lookup yields CDR1 KGHDR and CDR2 SFDVKD. The length of the CDR3 is 14 residues. Trimming removed 6 bases at V and 7 bases at J, with 17 bases between. The CDR3 is CATSPEGWDLGYTF. As DNA, the CDR3 is TGTGCCACCAGTCCGGAGGGGTGGGATCTTGGCTACACCTTC.

This chain joins TRBV4-2 and TRBJ2-3; D remains ambiguous. The germline CDR1 and CDR2 sequences are LGHNA and YNFKEQ. This CDR3 region has 15 residues. Trimming stripped 1 base from V and 4 bases from J, with 12 bases between. CDR3 DNA: TGTGCCAGCAGCCAAGGCCTAGTTGTTTCAGATACGCAGTATTTT. Amino acids: CASSQGLVVSDTQYF.

The J gene is TRBJ1-3, the V gene TRBV29-1; no reliable D call. Trimming took off 2 bases at V and 2 bases at J, with 7 bases between the two ends. Germline CDR1 is SQVTM and CDR2 is ANQGSEA. This CDR3 contains 13 residues. The chain's CDR3 is CSVERQAGNTIYF. In nucleotides, the CDR3 is TGCAGCGTTGAACGGCAGGCTGGAAACACCATATATTTT.

V is TRBV28 and J is TRBJ1-2, with TRBD1 matching over 7 bases. Trimming cost V 5 bases and J 0 bases; bases outside gene matches: 6. This CDR3 is built from 15 residues. Germline CDR1 reads MDHEN; CDR2 reads SYDVKM. The CDR3 region has the DNA TGTGCCAGCAGTGTAACAGGGGCCCCTAACTATGGCTACACCTTC. Protein sequence: CASSVTGAPNYGYTF.

The chain recombines TRBV21-1 with TRBJ2-5; the table's D call, TRBD1, has no DNA check behind it. TRBV21-1 is noted as a pseudogene. This CDR3 spans 16 amino acids. CDR3 loop: CASSKEGSGGEETQYF. The CDR3 nucleotides read TGTGCCAGCAGCAAAGAGGGGTCAGGGGGTGAGGAGACCCAGTACTTC.

The gene calls are TRBV28 and TRBJ2-7; D is undetermined. Trimming cost V 1 base and J 2 bases, with 12 bases left between them. This CDR3 has 15 amino acids. CDR1 and CDR2 (germline): MDHEN, SYDVKM. CDR3 sequence: CASSLSSRSAYEQYF. As DNA, the CDR3 is TGTGCCAGCAGTTTATCTTCGCGGAGCGCCTACGAGCAGTACTTC.

The J gene is TRBJ2-3, the V gene TRBV9; weak D call: TRBD2 (6 bases). Trimming left V 0 bases short and J 1 base short, with 24 bases between. Germline V gene sequence: CDR1 SGDLS, CDR2 YYNGEE. This CDR3 is built from 20 residues. The CDR3 bases are TGTGCCAGCAGCGTAGCTTCGGCGGGATTTAGCCCTGGAGGCACAGATACGCAGTATTTT. Translating it yields CASSVASAGFSPGGTDTQYF. Combining the CDR3 with reference TRBV9 and TRBJ2-3 gives the whole variable domain DSGVTQTPKHLITATGQRVTLRCSPRSGDLSVYWYQQSLDQGLQFLIQYYNGEERAKGNILERFSAQQFPDLHSELNLSSLELGDSALYFCASSVASAGFSPGGTDTQYFGPGTRLTVL.